Listed here are 17 T cell receptor beta chains from one sample, sequenced in a study of blood T cells in healthy people across ages. The second PCR ran about 6 to 12 cycles with a sample-barcoded 5' primer and J-beta primers. MiXCR was run by TCRdb on the 5' RACE reads, yielding one entry per CDR3 protein. This table holds over 1,500,000 distinct CDR3 sequences, about 49% found once. The sample comprised blood. All receptors come from a woman aged 40 to 50 in good health.

Regarding this clonotype: The junction departs from the called germline gene at one end, perhaps through a read error. This chain connects TRBV3-1 to TRBJ1-2; D remains ambiguous. This CDR3 contains 11 residues. Germline values: CDR1 LGHDT, CDR2 YNNKEL (reference sequence). The DNA of the CDR3 is TGTGCCGGCAGCCTCAATGGTGGCTACACCTTC. This codes for CAGSLNGGYTF.

The rearrangement joins TRBV6-2 or TRBV6-3 to TRBJ2-5; D may be TRBD2 (6 bases). Germline V gene sequence: CDR1 MNHEY, CDR2 SVGEGT. V lost 6 bases, J lost 2 bases, and 13 bases lay in between. The length of the CDR3 is 14 residues. The CDR3 DNA is TGTGCCAGCAGCCGGGACTTCGATCAAGAGACCCAGTACTTC. Amino acid sequence: CASSRDFDQETQYF.

J is TRBJ2-4 and V is TRBV5-5; 10 bases agree with TRBD2. The CDR3 consists of 13 residues. Germline V gives CDR1 SGHKS, CDR2 YYEKEE (reference sequence). V lost 7 bases to trimming and J lost 6 bases; unmatched junction nucleotides: 4. The CDR3 sequence is CASGEREGNIQYF. In DNA, the CDR3 is TGTGCCAGCGGCGAGCGGGAGGGAAACATTCAGTACTTC.

This chain links TRBV29-1 with TRBJ2-3, with D possibly matching TRBD1 (5 bases). V lost 3 bases to trimming and J lost 0 bases, with 7 bases between them. CDR1 and CDR2 (germline): SQVTM, ANQGSEA. The CDR3 runs to 13 residues. CDR3 nucleotides: TGCAGCGTTGAGGGGCATAGCACAGATACGCAGTATTTT. Translating gives CSVEGHSTDTQYF.

The chain joins TRBV7-9 to TRBJ2-7; D may match TRBD1 or TRBD2 (5 bases each). The CDR3 extends over 16 amino acids. Per the germline V gene, CDR1 is SEHNR and CDR2 is FQNEAQ (reference sequence). V was clipped by 5 bases and J by 6 bases, with 23 bases between them. CDR3 region: CASSRPWPGLPGEQYF. DNA for the CDR3: TGTGCCAGCAGCCGACCGTGGCCGGGGCTTCCCGGCGAGCAGTACTTC.

This chain links TRBV2 with TRBJ2-3, with 10 bases identical to TRBD2. V gave up 1 base and J gave up 2 bases; unmatched junction bases: 3. Germline assignment: CDR1 SNHLY and CDR2 FYNNEI. This CDR3 spans 16 amino acids. CDR3 nucleotide sequence: TGTGCCAGCAGTGAAGGAGCGGGGGGGGACACAGATACGCAGTATTTT. Its translation: CASSEGAGGDTDTQYF. Supplemented by reference TRBV2 and TRBJ2-3, the full variable domain reads EPEVTQTPSHQVTQMGQEVILRCVPISNHLYFYWYRQILGQKVEFLVSFYNNEISEKSEIFDDQFSVERPDGSNFTLKIRSTKLEDSAMYFCASSEGAGGDTDTQYFGPGTRLTVL.

This clonotype turned up a few times. The chain carries TRBV3-1 and TRBJ2-1; tentative D call: TRBD2 (6 bases). The CDR3 covers 15 residues. Germline CDR1 LGHDT, CDR2 YNNKEL (reference sequence). V was shortened by 1 base and J by 4 bases, with 11 bases between the two germline ends. The CDR3 spells CASSQVADSYNEQFF. The CDR3 bases are TGTGCCAGCAGCCAAGTAGCGGATTCTTACAATGAGCAGTTCTTC.

The V gene is TRBV10-1, the J gene TRBJ2-1, with 10 bases lining up with TRBD2. CDR1 and CDR2 from the germline V gene are WNHNN and SYGVQD (reference sequence). The ends lost 2 bases at V and 3 bases at J; junction bases unmatched: 7. This CDR3 is 17 amino acids long. CDR3 in amino acids: CASSEGDLAGGYNEQFF. The CDR3 bases are TGCGCCAGCAGTGAGGGGGATTTAGCGGGGGGCTACAATGAGCAGTTCTTC.

This sequence joins TRBV29-1 and TRBJ2-1; D is possibly TRBD2 (7 bases). Trimming cost V 8 bases and J 4 bases, with 18 bases left between them. Germline V gene data show CDR1 as SQVTM and CDR2 as ANQGSEA. This CDR3 contains 14 residues. The CDR3: CSTGGGGAYNEQFF. The CDR3 DNA follows: TGCAGCACCGGAGGTGGGGGGGCGTACAATGAGCAGTTCTTC.

This clonotype was seen more than once but under ten times. The chain recombines TRBV12-3 or TRBV12-4 with TRBJ1-2; D ambiguous. The V and J ends lost 6 bases and 3 bases respectively, with 11 bases between them. This CDR3 comprises 13 residues. The CDR3 sequence is CASSQARDYGYTF. The CDR3 bases are TGTGCCAGCAGCCAAGCACGGGACTATGGCTACACCTTC.

This clonotype was found a few times. This rearrangement joins TRBV19 to TRBJ1-2; D is unclear. V was pared by 3 bases and J by 4 bases, with 6 bases between. Germline V gene lookup returns CDR1 LNHDA and CDR2 SQIVND (reference sequence). CDR3 length: 12 residues. Here the CDR3 reads CASSMNSYGYTF. The CDR3 DNA reads as TGTGCCAGTAGTATGAACAGCTATGGCTACACCTTC.

V is TRBV2 and J is TRBJ2-3; the match to TRBD2 covers 7 bases. CDR1 and CDR2 (germline): SNHLY, FYNNEI. With 8 bases clipped from V and 2 bases from J, the junction kept 7 bases outside the gene matches. The CDR3 is 14 amino acids. CDR3 sequence (DNA): TGTGCCAGCTCGACGGGGGGATACACAGATACGCAGTATTTT. It translates to CASSTGGYTDTQYF.

J is TRBJ2-7 and V is TRBV4-2; possibly TRBD2 for D (7 bases). The length of the CDR3 is 14 residues. The germline V gene encodes CDR1 LGHNA and CDR2 YNFKEQ. Deletions cut 0 bases from V and 3 bases from J, with 9 bases between. The CDR3 DNA reads as TGTGCCAGCAGCCAAGAGCGGGGGCTCTACGAGCAGTACTTC. It encodes CASSQERGLYEQYF.

This clonotype was counted between two and nine times. The chain couples TRBV5-1 to TRBJ2-5; 7 bases align to TRBD1. With V trimmed by 0 bases and J by 5 bases, 10 bases remained unmatched. Germline CDR1 is SGHRS and CDR2 is YFSETQ. The CDR3 consists of 16 residues. The CDR3 DNA sequence: TGCGCCAGCAGCTTGGCAACCAAGGGGGCGAGTGAGACCCAGTACTTC. Translated, it gives CASSLATKGASETQYF. Full variable domain (missing parts from reference TRBV5-1 and TRBJ2-5): KAGVTQTPRYLIKTRGQQVTLSCSPISGHRSVSWYQQTPGQGLQFLFEYFSETQRNKGNFPGRFSGRQFSNSRSEMNVSTLELGDSALYLCASSLATKGASETQYFGPGTRLLVL.

V gene TRBV20-1 combines with J gene TRBJ2-5; 7 nucleotides agree with TRBD1. Germline V gene data show CDR1 as DFQATT and CDR2 as SNEGSKA (reference sequence). CDR3 length equals 14 residues. J gave up 4 bases and V 5 bases, and 10 bases lay outside the gene matches. CDR3 region: CSALPGQITETQYF. DNA for the CDR3: TGCAGTGCTCTCCCGGGACAGATCACAGAGACCCAGTACTTC.

The chain joins TRBV4-3 to TRBJ2-5, with D possibly TRBD1 on 5 matching bases. The CDR3 is 16 residues long. The germline V gene has CDR1 LGHNA and CDR2 YSLEER. V lost 1 base and J 5 bases, leaving 17 bases between the germline ends. This chain's CDR3 is CASSQAPRGALETQYF. The CDR3, as DNA: TGCGCCAGCAGCCAAGCCCCCCGTGGGGCGCTGGAGACCCAGTACTTC.

This chain connects TRBV7-9 to TRBJ2-4; 7 bases fit TRBD1. The CDR3 covers 14 residues. Germline values: CDR1 SEHNR, CDR2 FQNEAQ (reference sequence). Trimming cost V 5 bases and J 15 bases; bases outside gene matches: 16. CDR3 DNA sequence: TGTGCCAGCAGCCTTAGGACAGGTTCGGAGACCCTGTACTTC. Translation: CASSLRTGSETLYF.